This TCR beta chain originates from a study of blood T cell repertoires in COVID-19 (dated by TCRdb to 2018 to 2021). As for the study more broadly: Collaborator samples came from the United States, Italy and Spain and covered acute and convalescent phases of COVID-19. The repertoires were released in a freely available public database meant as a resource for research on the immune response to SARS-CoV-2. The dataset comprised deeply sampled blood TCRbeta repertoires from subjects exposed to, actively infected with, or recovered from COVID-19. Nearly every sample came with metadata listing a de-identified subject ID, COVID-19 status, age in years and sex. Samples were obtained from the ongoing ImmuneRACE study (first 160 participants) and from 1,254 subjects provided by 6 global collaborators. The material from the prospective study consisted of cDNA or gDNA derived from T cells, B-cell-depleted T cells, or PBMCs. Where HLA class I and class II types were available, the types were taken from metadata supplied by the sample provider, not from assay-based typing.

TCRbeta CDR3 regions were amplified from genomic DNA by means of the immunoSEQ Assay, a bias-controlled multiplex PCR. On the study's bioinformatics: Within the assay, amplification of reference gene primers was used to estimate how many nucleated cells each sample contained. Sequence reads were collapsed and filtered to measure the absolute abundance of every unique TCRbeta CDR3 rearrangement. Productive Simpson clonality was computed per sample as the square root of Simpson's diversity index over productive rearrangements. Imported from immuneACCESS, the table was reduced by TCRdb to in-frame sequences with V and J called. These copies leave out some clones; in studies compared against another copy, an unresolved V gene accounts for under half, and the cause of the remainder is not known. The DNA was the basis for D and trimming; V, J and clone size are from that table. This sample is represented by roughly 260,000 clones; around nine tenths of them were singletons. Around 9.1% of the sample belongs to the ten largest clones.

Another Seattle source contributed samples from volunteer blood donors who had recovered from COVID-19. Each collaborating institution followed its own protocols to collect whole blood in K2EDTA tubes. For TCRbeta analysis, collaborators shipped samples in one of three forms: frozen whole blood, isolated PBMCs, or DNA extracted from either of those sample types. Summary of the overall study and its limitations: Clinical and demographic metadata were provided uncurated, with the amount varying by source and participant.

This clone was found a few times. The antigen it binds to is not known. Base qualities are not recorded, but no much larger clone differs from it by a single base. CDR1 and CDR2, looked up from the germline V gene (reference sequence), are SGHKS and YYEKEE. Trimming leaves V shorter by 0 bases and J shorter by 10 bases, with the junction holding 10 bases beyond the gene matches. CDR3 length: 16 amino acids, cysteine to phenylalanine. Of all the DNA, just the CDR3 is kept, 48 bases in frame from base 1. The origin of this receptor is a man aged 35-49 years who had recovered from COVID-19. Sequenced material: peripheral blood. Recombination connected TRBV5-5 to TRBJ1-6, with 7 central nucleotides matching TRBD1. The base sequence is TGTGCCAGCAGCTTGGGACAGGGTGTAAGCTACTCACCCCTCCACTTT. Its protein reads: CASSLGQGVSYSPLHF.